This T cell receptor beta chain is drawn from a study of regulatory T cells in long-lasting Graves disease. The CDR3 sequence is 13 residues long. V lost 7 bases and J 4 bases, leaving 11 bases between the germline ends. Germline V gives CDR1 MDHEN, CDR2 SYDVKM. This clonotype was detected ten times or more. The TCR beta library used iRepertoire HTBI primers with Arm-PCR amplification of CDR3. One entry per CDR3 protein, called by TCRdb with MiXCR from the multiplex PCR reads. The sample contains about 460,000 distinct CDR3 sequences, 14% of which appear only once. Time point in this sample: newly diagnosed GD, antithyroid drugs for less than 3 months. Making the TCR library involved RNA that had been extracted from PBMCs. The same sample was also used in a study of T cells in Graves' hyperthyroidism and ophthalmopathy. That report notes: HTBI primers were used for first-round RT-PCR of the TCR CDR3. A model of 13 V-J pairs discriminated ophthalmopathy from stable hyperthyroidism.

The sample in question was peripheral blood mononuclear cells (PBMCs), obtained at new diagnosis, from a patient treated with antithyroid drugs. The chain joins TRBV28 to TRBJ2-1; D is perhaps TRBD2 (6 bases). This TCR was sampled from a woman aged 50 to 65 with Graves disease. The CDR3: CASTSGDYNEQFF. The CDR3 region has the DNA TGTGCCAGCACTTCGGGGGATTACAATGAGCAGTTCTTC. The full variable domain, with the rest looked up from reference TRBV28 and TRBJ2-1, is DVKVTQSSRYLVKRTGEKVFLECVQDMDHENMFWYRQDPGLGLRLIYFSYDVKMKEKGDIPEGYSVSREKKERFSLILESASTNQTSMYLCASTSGDYNEQFFGPGTRLTVL.